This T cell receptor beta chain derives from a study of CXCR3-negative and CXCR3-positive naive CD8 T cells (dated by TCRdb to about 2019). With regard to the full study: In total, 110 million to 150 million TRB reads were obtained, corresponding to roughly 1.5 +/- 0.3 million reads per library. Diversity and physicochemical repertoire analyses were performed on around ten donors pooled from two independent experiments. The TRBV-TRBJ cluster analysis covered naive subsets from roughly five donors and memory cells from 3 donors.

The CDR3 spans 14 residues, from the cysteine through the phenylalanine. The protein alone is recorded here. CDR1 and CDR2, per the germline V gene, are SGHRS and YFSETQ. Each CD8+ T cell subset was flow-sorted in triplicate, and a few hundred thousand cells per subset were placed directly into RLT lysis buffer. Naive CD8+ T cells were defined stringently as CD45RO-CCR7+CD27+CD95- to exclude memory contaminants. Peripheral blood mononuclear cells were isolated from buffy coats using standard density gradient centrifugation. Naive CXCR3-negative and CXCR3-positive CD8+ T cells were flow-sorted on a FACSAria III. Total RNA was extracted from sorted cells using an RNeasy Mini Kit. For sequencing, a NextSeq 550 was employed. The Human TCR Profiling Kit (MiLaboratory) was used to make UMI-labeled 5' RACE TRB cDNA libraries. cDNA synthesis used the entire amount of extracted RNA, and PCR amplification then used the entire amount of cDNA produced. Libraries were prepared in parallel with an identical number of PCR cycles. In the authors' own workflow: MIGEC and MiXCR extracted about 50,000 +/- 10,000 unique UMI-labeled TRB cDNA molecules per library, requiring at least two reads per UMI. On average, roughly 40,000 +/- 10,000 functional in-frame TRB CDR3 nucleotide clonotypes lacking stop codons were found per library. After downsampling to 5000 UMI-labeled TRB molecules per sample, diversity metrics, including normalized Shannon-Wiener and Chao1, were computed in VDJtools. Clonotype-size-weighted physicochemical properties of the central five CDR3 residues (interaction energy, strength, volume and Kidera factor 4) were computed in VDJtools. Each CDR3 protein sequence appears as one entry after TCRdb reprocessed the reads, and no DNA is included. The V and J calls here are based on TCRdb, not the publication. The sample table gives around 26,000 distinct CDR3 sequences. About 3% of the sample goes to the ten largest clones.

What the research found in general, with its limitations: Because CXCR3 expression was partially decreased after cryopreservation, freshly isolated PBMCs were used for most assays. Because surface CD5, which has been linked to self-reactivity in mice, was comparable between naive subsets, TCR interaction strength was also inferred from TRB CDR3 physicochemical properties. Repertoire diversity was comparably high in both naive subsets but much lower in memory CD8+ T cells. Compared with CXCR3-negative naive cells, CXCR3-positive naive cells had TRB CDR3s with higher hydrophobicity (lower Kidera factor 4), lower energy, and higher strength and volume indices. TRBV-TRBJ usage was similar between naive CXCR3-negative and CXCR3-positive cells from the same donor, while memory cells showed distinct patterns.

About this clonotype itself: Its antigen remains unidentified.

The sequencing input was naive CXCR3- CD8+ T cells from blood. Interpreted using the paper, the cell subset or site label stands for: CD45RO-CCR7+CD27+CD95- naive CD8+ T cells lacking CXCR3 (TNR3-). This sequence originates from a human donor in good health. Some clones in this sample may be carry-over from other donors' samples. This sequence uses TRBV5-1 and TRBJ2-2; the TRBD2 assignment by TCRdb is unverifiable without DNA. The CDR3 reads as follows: CASSLGGVTGELFF.